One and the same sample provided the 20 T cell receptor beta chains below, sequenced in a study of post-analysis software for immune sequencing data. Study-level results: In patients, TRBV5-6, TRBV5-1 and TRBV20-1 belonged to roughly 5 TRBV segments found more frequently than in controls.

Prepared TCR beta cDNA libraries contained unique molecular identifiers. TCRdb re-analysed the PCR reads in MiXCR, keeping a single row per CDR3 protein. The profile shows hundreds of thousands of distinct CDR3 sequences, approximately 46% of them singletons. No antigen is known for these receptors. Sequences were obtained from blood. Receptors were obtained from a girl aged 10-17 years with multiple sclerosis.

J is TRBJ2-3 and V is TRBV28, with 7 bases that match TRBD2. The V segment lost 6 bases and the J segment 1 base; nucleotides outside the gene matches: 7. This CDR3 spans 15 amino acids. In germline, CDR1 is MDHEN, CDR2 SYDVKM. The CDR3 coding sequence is TGTGCCAGCAGCCCCGTGGGGAGGGGCACAGATACGCAGTATTTT. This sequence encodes CASSPVGRGTDTQYF.

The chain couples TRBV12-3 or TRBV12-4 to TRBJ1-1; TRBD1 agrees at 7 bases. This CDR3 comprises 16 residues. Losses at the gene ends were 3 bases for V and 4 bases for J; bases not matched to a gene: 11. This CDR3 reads CASSFRRGLGGTEAFF. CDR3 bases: TGTGCCAGCAGTTTTCGTAGGGGGCTAGGTGGCACTGAAGCTTTCTTT.

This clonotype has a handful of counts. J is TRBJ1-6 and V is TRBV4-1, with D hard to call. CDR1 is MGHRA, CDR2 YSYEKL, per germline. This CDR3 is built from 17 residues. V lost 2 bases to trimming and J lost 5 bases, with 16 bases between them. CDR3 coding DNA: TGCGCCAGCAGCCAATTATCGCTAGGAGGTGATAATTCACCCCTCCACTTT. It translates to CASSQLSLGGDNSPLHF.

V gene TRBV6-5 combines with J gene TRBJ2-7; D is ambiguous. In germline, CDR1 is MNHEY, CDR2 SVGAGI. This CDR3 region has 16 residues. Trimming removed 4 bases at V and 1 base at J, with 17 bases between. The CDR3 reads CASSSTQGLQSYEQYF. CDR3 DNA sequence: TGTGCCAGCAGTTCAACCCAAGGGCTGCAATCCTACGAGCAGTACTTC.

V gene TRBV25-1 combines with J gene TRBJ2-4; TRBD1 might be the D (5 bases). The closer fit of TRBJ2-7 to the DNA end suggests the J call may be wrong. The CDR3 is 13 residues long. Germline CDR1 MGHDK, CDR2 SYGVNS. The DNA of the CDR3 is TGTGCCAGCAGTGAAGGGGCGTCCTACGAGCAGTACTTC. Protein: CASSEGASYEQYF.

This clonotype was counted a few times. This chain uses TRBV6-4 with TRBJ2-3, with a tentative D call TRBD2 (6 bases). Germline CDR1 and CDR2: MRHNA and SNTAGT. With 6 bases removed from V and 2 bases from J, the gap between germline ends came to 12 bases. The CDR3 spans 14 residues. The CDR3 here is CASRMLASTDTQYF. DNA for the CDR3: TGTGCCAGCAGGATGCTAGCGTCCACAGATACGCAGTATTTT.

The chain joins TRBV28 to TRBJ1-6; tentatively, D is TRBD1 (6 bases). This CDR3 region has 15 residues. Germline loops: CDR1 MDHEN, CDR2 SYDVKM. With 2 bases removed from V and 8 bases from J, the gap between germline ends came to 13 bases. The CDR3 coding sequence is TGTGCCAGCAGTTTACGGTTCAGGGGTTATTCACCCCTCCACTTT. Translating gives CASSLRFRGYSPLHF.

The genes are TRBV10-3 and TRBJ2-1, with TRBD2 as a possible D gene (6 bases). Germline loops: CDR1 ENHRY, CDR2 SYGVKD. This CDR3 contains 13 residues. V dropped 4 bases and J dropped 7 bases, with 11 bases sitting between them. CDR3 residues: CAISGAGRNEQFF. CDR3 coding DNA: TGTGCCATCAGTGGTGCGGGGAGGAATGAGCAGTTCTTC.

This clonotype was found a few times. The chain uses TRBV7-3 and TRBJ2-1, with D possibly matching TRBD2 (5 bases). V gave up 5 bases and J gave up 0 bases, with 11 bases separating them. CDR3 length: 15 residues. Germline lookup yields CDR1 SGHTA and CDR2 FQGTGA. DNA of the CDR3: TGTGCCAGCAGCCTGGACTCGAGCTCCTACAATGAGCAGTTCTTC. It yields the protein CASSLDSSSYNEQFF.

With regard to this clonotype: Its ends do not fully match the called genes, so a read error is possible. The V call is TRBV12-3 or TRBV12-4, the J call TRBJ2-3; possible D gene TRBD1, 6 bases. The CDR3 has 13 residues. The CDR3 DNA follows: TGTGCCAGCACCAAAGCGAGGACAGATGCGCAGTATTTT. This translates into CASTKARTDAQYF.

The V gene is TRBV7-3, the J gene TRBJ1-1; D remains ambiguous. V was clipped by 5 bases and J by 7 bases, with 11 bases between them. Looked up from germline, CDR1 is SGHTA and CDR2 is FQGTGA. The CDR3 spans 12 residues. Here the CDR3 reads CASSQSDGEAFF. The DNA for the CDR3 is TGTGCCAGCAGCCAGTCGGACGGTGAAGCTTTCTTT.

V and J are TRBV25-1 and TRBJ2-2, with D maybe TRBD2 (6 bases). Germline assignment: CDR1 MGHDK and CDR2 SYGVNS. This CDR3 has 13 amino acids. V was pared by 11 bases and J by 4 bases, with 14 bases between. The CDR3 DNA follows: TGTGCCGCCAGACTTAGCGGCACCGGGGAGCTGTTTTTT. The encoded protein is CAARLSGTGELFF. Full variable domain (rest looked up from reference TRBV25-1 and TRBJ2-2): EADIYQTPRYLVIGTGKKITLECSQTMGHDKMYWYQQDPGMELHLIHYSYGVNSTEKGDLSSESTVSRIRTEHFPLTLESARPSHTSQYLCAARLSGTGELFFGEGSRLTVL.

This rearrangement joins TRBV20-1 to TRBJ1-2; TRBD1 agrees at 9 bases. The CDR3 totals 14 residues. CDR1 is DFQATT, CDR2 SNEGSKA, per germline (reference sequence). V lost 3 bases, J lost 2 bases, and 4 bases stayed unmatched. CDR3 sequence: CSARDTGGNYGYTF. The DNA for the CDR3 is TGCAGTGCTAGGGATACAGGGGGCAACTATGGCTACACCTTC.

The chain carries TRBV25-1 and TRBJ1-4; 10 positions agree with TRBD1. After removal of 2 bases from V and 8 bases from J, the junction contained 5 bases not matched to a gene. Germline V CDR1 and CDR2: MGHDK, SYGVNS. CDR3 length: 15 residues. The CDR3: CASSEGDRGHEKLFF. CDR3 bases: TGTGCCAGCAGTGAAGGGGACAGGGGACACGAAAAACTGTTTTTT. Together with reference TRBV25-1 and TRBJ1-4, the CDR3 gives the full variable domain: EADIYQTPRYLVIGTGKKITLECSQTMGHDKMYWYQQDPGMELHLIHYSYGVNSTEKGDLSSESTVSRIRTEHFPLTLESARPSHTSQYLCASSEGDRGHEKLFFGSGTQLSVL.

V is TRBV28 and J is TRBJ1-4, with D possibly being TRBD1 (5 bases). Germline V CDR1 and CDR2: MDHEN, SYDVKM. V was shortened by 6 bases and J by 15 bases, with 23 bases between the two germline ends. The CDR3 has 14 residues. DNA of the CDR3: TGTGCCAGCAGACGCCGGGACGGCCGGGGAACGGTGTTTTTT. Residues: CASRRRDGRGTVFF. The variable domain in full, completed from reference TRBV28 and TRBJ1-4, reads DVKVTQSSRYLVKRTGEKVFLECVQDMDHENMFWYRQDPGLGLRLIYFSYDVKMKEKGDIPEGYSVSREKKERFSLILESASTNQTSMYLCASRRRDGRGTVFFGSGTQLSVL.

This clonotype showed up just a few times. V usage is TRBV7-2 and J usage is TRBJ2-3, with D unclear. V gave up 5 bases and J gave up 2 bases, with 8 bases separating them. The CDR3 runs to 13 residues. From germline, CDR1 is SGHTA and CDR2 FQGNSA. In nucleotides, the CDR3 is TGTGCCAGCAGCCCCTACATCACAGATACGCAGTATTTT. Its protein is CASSPYITDTQYF.

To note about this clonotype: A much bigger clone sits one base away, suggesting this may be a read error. The CDR3 bases are TGTGCCAGCAGTCCCGCGGACGAGCAGTACTTC. Amino acids: CASSPADEQYF. The chain employs TRBV6-1 and TRBJ2-4; D gene uncertain. TRBJ2-7 explains the end of the DNA better; the J call may be wrong. Germline V gene data show CDR1 as MNHNS and CDR2 as SASEGT. CDR3 size: 11 residues.

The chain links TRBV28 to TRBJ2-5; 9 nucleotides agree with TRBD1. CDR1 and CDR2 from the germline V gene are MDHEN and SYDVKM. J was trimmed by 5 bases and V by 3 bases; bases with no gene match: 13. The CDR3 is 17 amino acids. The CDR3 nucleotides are TGTGCCAGCAGTTTGTGGCGGGCACAGGGGGCGGAGGAGACCCAGTACTTC. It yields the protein CASSLWRAQGAEETQYF.

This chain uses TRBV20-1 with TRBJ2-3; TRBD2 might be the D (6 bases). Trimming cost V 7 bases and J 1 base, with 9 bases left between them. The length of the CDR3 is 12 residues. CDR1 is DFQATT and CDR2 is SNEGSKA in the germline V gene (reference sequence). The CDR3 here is CSGIAGTDTQYF. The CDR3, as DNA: TGCAGTGGAATAGCGGGCACAGATACGCAGTATTTT.

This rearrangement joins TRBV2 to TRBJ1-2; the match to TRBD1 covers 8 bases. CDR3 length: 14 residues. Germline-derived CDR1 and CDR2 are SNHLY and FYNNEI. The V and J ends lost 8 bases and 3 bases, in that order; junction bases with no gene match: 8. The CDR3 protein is CASGQGRLYYGYTF. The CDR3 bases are TGTGCCAGCGGACAGGGACGGCTTTACTATGGCTACACCTTC.